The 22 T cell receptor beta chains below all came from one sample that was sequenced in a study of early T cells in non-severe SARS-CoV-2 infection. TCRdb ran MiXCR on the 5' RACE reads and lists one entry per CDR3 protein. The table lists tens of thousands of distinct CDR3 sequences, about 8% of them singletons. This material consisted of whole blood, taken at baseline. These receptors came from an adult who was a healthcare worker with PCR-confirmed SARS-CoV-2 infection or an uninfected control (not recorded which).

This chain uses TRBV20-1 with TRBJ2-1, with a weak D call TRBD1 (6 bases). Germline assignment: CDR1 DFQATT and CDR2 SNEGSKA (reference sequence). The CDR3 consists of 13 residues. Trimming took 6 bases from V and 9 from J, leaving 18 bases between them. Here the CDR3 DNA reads TGCAGTGCGCAGACTGGGACAATCGGTGAGCAGTTCTTC. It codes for CSAQTGTIGEQFF.

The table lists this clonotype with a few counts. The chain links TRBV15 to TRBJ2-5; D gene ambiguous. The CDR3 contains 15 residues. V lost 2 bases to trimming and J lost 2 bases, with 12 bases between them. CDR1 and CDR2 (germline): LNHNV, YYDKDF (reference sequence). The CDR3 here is CATSRLTTDQETQYF. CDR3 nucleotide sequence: TGTGCCACCAGCAGATTAACAACAGATCAAGAGACCCAGTACTTC.

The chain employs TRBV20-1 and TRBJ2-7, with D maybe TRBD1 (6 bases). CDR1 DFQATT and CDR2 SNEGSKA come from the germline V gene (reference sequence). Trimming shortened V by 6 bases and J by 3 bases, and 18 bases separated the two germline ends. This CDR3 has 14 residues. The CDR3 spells CSAPSQGDGYEQYF. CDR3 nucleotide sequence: TGCAGTGCACCGTCACAGGGCGATGGCTACGAGCAGTACTTC.

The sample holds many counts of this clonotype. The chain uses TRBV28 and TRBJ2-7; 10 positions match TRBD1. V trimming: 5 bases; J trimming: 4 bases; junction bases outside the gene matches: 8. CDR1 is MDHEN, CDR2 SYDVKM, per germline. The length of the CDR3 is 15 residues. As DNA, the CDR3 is TGTGCCAGCAGTCCCCCCCGGACAGGGGGTTACGAGCAGTACTTC. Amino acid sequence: CASSPPRTGGYEQYF.

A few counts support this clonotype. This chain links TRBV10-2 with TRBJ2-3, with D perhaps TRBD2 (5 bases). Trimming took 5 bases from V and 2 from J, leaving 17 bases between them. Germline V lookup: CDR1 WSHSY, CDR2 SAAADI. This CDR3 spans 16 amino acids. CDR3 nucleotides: TGCGCCAGCAGTAAGGTGGAGCTAGCTCTCACAGATACGCAGTATTTT. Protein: CASSKVELALTDTQYF.

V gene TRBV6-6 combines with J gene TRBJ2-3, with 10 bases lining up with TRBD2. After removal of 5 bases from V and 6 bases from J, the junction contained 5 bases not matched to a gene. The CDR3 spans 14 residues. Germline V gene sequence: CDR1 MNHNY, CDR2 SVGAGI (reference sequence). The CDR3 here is CASSGAGGEDTQYF. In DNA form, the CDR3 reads TGTGCCAGCAGTGGAGCGGGGGGGGAGGATACGCAGTATTTT.

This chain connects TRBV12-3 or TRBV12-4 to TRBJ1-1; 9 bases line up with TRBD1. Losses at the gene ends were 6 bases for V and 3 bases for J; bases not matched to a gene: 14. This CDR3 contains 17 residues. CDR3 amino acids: CASRSGTGKGFYTEAFF. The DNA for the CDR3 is TGTGCCAGCAGGTCCGGGACAGGGAAAGGGTTTTACACTGAAGCTTTCTTT.

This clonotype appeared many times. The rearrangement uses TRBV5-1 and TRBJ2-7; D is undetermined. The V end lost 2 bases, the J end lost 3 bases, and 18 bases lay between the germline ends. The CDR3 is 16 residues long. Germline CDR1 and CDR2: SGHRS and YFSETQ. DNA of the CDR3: TGCGCCAGCAGCTTCTATTCAGGTCCTACCGGCTACGAGCAGTACTTC. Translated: CASSFYSGPTGYEQYF.

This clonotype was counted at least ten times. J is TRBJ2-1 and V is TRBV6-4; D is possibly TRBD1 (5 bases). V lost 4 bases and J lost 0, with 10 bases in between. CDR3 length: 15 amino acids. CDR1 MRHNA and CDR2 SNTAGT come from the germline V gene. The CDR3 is CASSGQGASYNEQFF. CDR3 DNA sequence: TGTGCCAGCAGTGGCCAGGGCGCCTCCTACAATGAGCAGTTCTTC.

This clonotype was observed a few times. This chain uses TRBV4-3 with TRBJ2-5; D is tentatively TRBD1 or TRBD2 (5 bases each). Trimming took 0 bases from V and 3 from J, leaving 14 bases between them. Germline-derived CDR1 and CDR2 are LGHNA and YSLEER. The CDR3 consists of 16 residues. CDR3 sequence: CASSQDIRREKETQYF. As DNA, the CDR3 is TGCGCCAGCAGCCAAGATATACGCAGGGAGAAAGAGACCCAGTACTTC.

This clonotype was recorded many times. The CDR3 region is CASSWGPGISTDTQYF. CDR3 sequence (DNA): TGTGCCAGCAGCTGGGGGCCCGGGATCAGCACAGATACGCAGTATTTT. This chain uses TRBV11-2 with TRBJ2-3, with D maybe TRBD1 (6 bases). Germline CDR1 reads SGHAT; CDR2 reads FQNNGV. With 4 bases removed from V and 0 bases from J, the gap between germline ends came to 14 bases. CDR3 length: 16 amino acids. The entire variable domain, with the rest obtained from reference TRBV11-2 and TRBJ2-3, is as follows: EAGVAQSPRYKIIEKRQSVAFWCNPISGHATLYWYQQILGQGPKLLIQFQNNGVVDDSQLPKDRFSAERLKGVDSTLKIQPAKLEDSAVYLCASSWGPGISTDTQYFGPGTRLTVL.

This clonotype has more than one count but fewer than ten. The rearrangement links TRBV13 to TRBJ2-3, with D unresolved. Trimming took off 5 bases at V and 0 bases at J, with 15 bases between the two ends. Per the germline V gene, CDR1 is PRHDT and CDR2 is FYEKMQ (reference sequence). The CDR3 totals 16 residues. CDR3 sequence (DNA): TGTGCCAGCAGCGCACCCCCTGGAAACAGCACAGATACGCAGTATTTT. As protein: CASSAPPGNSTDTQYF.

DNA for the CDR3: TGTGCCAGCAGCCAAGTAAGGGGCTCCACTGAAGCTTTCTTT. It codes for CASSQVRGSTEAFF. V is TRBV3-1 and J is TRBJ1-1, with TRBD1 as a possible D gene (5 bases). V was shortened by 1 base and J by 4 bases, with 10 bases between the two germline ends. The germline gives CDR1 LGHDT, CDR2 YNNKEL (reference sequence). The CDR3 is 14 amino acids.

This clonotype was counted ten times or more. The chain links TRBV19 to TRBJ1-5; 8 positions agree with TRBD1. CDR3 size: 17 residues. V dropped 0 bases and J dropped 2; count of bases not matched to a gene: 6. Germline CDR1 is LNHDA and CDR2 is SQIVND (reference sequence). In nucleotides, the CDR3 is TGTGCCAGTAGTATAGATCTGGAGACAGGGGGCAATCAGCCCCAGCATTTT. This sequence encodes CASSIDLETGGNQPQHF.

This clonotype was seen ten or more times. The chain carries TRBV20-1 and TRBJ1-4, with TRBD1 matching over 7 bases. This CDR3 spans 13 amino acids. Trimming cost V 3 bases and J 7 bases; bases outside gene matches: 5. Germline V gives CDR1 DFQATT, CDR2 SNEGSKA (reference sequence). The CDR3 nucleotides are TGCAGTGCTAGGGACAGGATGCGTGAAAAACTGTTTTTT. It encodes CSARDRMREKLFF.

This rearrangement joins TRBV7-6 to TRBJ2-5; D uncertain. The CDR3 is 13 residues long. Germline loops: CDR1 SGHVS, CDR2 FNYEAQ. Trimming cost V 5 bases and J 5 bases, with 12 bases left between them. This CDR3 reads CASSQADWETQYF. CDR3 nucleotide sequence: TGTGCCAGCAGCCAAGCAGATTGGGAGACCCAGTACTTC.

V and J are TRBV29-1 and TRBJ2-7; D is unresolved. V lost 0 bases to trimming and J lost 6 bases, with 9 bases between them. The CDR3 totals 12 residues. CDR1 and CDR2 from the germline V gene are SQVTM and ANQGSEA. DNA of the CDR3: TGCAGCGTTGAAGACGGAACCTCCGAGCAGTACTTC. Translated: CSVEDGTSEQYF.

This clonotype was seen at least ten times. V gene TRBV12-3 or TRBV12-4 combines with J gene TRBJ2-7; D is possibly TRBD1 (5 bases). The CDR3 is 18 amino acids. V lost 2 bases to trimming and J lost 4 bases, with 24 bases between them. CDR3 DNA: TGTGCCAGCAGTTTATTCGGGCCGTACAGGCGCATGTGGTACGAGCAGTACTTC. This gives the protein CASSLFGPYRRMWYEQYF.

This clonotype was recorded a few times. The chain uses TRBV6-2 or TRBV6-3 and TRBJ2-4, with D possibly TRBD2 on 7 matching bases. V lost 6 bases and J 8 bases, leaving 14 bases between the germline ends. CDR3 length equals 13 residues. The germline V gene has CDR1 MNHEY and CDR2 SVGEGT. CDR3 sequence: CASRDTGRDIQYF. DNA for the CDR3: TGTGCCAGCAGGGACACAGGGAGGGACATTCAGTACTTC.

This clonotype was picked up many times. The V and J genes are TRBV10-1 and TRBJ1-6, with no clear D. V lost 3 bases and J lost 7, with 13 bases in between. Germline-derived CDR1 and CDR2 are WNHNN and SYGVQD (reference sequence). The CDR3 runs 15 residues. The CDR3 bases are TGCGCCAGCAGTGACAACGGGGTGGGAAATTCACCCCTCCACTTT. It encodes CASSDNGVGNSPLHF.

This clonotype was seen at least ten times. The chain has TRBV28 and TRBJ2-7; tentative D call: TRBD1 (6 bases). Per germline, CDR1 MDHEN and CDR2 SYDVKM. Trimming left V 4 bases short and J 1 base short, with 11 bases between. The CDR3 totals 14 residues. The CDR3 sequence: CASSSGQRSYEQYF. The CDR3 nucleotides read TGTGCCAGCAGTTCAGGACAGCGTTCCTACGAGCAGTACTTC.

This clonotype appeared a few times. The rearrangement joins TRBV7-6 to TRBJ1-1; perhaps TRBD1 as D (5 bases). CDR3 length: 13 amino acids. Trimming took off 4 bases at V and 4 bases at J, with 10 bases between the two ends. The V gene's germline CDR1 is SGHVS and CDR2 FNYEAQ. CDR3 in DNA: TGTGCCAGCAGCTACGGGGGAGGCACTGAAGCTTTCTTT. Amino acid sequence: CASSYGGGTEAFF. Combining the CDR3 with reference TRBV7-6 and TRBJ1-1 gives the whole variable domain GAGVSQSPRYKVTKRGQDVALRCDPISGHVSLYWYRQALGQGPEFLTYFNYEAQQDKSGLPNDRFSAERPEGSISTLTIQRTEQRDSAMYRCASSYGGGTEAFFGQGTRLTVV.